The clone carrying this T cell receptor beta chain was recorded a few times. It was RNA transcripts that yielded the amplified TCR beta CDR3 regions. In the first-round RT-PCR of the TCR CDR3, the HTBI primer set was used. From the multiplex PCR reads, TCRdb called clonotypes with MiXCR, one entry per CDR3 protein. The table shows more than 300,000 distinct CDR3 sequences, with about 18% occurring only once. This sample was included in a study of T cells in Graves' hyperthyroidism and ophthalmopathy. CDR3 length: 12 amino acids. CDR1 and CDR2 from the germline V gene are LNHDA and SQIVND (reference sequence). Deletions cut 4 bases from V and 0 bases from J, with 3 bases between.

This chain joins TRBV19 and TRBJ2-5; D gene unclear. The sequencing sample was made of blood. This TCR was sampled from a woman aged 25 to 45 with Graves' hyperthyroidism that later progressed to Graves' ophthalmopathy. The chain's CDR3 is CASSRDQETQYF. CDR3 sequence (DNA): TGTGCCAGTAGTAGGGACCAAGAGACCCAGTACTTC.